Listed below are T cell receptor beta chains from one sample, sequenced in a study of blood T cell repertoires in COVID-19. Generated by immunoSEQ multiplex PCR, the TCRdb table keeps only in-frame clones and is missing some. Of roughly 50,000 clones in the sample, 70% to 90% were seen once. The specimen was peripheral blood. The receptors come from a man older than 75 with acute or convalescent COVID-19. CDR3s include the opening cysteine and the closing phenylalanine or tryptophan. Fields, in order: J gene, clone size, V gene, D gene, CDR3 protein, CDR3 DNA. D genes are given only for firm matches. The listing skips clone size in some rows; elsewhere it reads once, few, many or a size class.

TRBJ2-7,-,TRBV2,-,CASSETAYEQYF,TGTGCCAGCAGTGAAACAGCCTACGAGCAGTACTTC
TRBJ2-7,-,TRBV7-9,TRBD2,CASSRTSGDYEQYF,TGTGCCAGCAGCAGGACTAGCGGGGACTACGAGCAGTACTTC
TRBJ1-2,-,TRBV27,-,CATSTSYQGSGYTF,TGTGCCACCTCTACCTCGTATCAGGGCTCCGGCTACACCTTC
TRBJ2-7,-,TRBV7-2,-,CASSRDSGYEQYF,TGTGCCAGCAGTCGGGACTCCGGGTACGAGCAGTACTTC
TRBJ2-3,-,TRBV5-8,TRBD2,CASSLEGLAGWDTQYF,TGTGCCAGCAGCTTGGAGGGACTAGCGGGGTGGGATACGCAGTATTTT
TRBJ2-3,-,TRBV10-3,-,CAISELEDTQYF,TGTGCCATCAGTGAGCTGGAGGATACGCAGTATTTT
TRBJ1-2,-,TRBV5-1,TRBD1,CASRPNLGQLYGYTF,TGCGCCAGCAGACCGAATTTGGGACAGCTCTATGGCTACACCTTC
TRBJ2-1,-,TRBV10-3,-,CAIGEGVQGRLF,TGTGCCATCGGCGAAGGGGTACAGGGTCGTCTCTTC
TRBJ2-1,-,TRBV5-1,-,CASSPLRRPTETNEQFF,TGCGCCAGCAGCCCCTTAAGGAGGCCAACGGAGACAAATGAGCAGTTCTTC
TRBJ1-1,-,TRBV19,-,CASSIAGWGRVNTEAFF,TGTGCCAGTAGTATAGCCGGGTGGGGGCGCGTGAACACTGAAGCTTTCTTT
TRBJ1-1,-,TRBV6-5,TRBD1,CASRETGGATEAFF,TGTGCCAGCAGGGAGACAGGGGGCGCGACTGAAGCTTTCTTT
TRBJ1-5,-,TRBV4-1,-,CASSPDRGGFENQPQHF,TGCGCCAGCAGCCCTGATCGGGGGGGCTTTGAAAATCAGCCCCAGCATTTT
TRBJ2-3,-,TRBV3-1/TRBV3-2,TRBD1,CASSPRDRGRLSTDTQYF,TGTGCCAGCAGCCCGAGGGACAGGGGCCGCTTAAGCACAGATACGCAGTATTTT
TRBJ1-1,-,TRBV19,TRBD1,CASSLRQGAMNTEAFF,TGTGCCAGTAGTCTCCGACAGGGAGCAATGAACACTGAAGCTTTCTTT
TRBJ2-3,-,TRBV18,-,CASSQGAAGSDTQYF,TGTGCCAGCTCACAAGGTGCCGCAGGGTCCGATACGCAGTATTTT
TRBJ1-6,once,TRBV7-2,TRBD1,CASSPSGQGFNSPLHF,TGTGCCAGCAGTCCGAGCGGACAGGGGTTTAATTCACCCCTCCACTTT
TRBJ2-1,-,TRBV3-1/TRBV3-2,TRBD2,CASTYGGGRKFF,TGTGCCAGCACCTACGGCGGGGGGAGGAAGTTCTTC
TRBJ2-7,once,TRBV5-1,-,CASSLAGSSYEQYF,TGCGCCAGCAGTCTGGCAGGAAGCTCCTACGAGCAGTACTTC
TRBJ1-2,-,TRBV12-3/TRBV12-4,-,CASSLGGAGYTF,TGTGCCAGCAGTTTGGGAGGGGCTGGCTACACCTTC
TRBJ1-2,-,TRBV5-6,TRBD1,CASSLETGINYGYTF,TGTGCCAGCAGCTTGGAGACAGGGATTAACTATGGCTACACCTTC
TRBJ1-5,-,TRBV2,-,CASTLSGVPNQPQHF,TGTGCCAGCACACTTTCCGGGGTACCAAATCAGCCCCAGCATTTT
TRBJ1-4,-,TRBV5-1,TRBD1,CASNKTGGVQKATNEKLFF,TGCGCCAGTAACAAGACAGGGGGCGTCCAGAAAGCAACTAATGAAAAACTGTTTTTT
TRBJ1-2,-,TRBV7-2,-,CASTQSAAVANYGYTF,TGTGCCAGCACCCAGAGCGCCGCTGTGGCTAACTATGGCTACACCTTC
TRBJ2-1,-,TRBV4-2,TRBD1,CASSQAIRGPRSGNEQFF,TGTGCCAGCAGCCAAGCGATTAGGGGGCCTCGGTCGGGAAATGAGCAGTTCTTC
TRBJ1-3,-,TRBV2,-,CASSGGAYSGNTIYF,TGTGCCAGCAGCGGTGGGGCCTACTCGGGAAACACCATATATTTT
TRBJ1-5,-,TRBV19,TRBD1,CASSLGQGRNQPQHF,TGTGCCAGTAGCCTCGGACAGGGTCGCAATCAGCCCCAGCATTTT
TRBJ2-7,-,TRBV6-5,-,CASNIGVSYEQYF,TGTGCCAGCAACATCGGGGTCTCCTACGAGCAGTACTTC
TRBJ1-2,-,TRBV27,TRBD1,CASRPTTGVGGYTF,TGTGCCAGCAGACCTACGACAGGGGTGGGGGGCTACACCTTC
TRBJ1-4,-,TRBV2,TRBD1,CASSPRRGRGFAEKLFF,TGTGCCAGCAGCCCTCGGAGGGGGCGCGGGTTTGCTGAAAAACTGTTTTTT
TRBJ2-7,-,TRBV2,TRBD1,CASTISSIDRDNF,TGTGCCAGCACAATCTCCTCGATAGACAGGGATAACTTC
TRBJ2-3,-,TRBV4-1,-,CASSLGTRTDTQYF,TGCGCCAGCAGCCTCGGGACACGCACAGATACGCAGTATTTT
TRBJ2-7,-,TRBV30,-,CAGAPGGRSYEQYF,TGTGCCGGGGCTCCCGGTGGACGATCCTACGAGCAGTACTTC
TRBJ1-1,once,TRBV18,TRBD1,CASLPGQGSGTEAFF,TGTGCCAGCCTACCGGGACAGGGTTCGGGGACTGAAGCTTTCTTT
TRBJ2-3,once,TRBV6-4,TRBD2,CASSDGGGSTDTQYF,TGTGCCAGCAGTGACGGCGGGGGGAGCACAGATACGCAGTATTTT
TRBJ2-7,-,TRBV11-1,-,CASSQQGSSQQYF,TGTGCCAGCAGTCAACAGGGAAGTAGTCAGCAGTACTTC
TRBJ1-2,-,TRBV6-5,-,CASSYRRGNYGYTF,TGTGCCAGCAGTTACCGACGCGGTAACTATGGCTACACCTTC
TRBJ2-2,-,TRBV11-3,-,CASSRLANTGELFF,TGTGCCAGCAGCCGACTAGCGAACACCGGGGAGCTGTTTTTT
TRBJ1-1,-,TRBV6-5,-,CASSYSAVRDTEAFF,TGTGCCAGCAGTTACTCGGCAGTGAGGGACACTGAAGCTTTCTTT
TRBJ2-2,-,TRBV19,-,CASRRLVANTGELFF,TGTGCCAGTCGCCGACTCGTCGCGAACACCGGGGAGCTGTTTTTT
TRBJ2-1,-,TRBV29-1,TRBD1,CSVAGQGSGNEQFF,TGCAGCGTTGCCGGACAGGGAAGCGGCAATGAGCAGTTCTTC
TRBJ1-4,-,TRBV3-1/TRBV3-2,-,CASSQESRQVNEKLFF,TGTGCCAGCAGCCAAGAGTCGAGACAGGTTAATGAAAAACTGTTTTTT
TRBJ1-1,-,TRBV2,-,CASSAGIYTEAFF,TGTGCCAGCAGTGCAGGGATTTACACTGAAGCTTTCTTT
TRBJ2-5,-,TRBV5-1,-,CASSLGRLKETQYF,TGCGCCAGCAGCTTGGGGCGGTTAAAAGAGACCCAGTACTTC
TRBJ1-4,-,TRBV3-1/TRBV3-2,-,CASSQDLARGNEKLFF,TGTGCCAGCAGCCAAGATCTAGCCAGGGGTAATGAAAAACTGTTTTTT
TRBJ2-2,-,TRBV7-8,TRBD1,CASSGTGQGDTGELFF,TGTGCCAGCAGCGGGACGGGACAGGGGGACACCGGGGAGCTGTTTTTT
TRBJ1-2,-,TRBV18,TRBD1,CASSPPDRVVLDGYTF,TGTGCCAGCTCACCACCGGACAGGGTGGTCCTCGATGGCTACACCTTC
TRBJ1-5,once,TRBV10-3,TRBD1,CATLDRALGEPQHF,TGTGCCACGCTAGACAGGGCCTTAGGGGAGCCCCAGCATTTT
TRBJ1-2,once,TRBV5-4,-,CASSLGQPFSYGYTF,TGTGCCAGCAGCTTGGGACAGCCTTTTTCCTATGGCTACACCTTC
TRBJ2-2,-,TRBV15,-,CATSRDPARLGELFF,TGTGCCACCAGCAGAGACCCAGCCAGGCTCGGGGAGCTGTTTTTT
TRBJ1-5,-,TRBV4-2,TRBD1,CASSFSGTGLNQPQHF,TGTGCCAGCAGCTTCTCCGGGACAGGCCTCAATCAGCCCCAGCATTTT
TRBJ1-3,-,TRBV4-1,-,CASSRTTGLKGNTIYF,TGCGCCAGCAGCCGCACTACAGGGTTAAAAGGAAACACCATATATTTT
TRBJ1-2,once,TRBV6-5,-,CASSRQANYGYTF,TGTGCCAGCAGTCGACAGGCTAACTATGGCTACACCTTC
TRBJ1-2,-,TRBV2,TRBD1,CASNLDRDYGYTF,TGTGCCAGCAACCTTGACAGGGATTATGGCTACACCTTC
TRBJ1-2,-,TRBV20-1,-,CSASKGGEGYTF,TGCAGTGCTAGTAAAGGGGGAGAAGGCTACACCTTC
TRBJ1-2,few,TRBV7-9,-,CASSLTTRGPHGYTF,TGTGCCAGCAGCTTAACTACGCGGGGCCCCCATGGCTACACCTTC